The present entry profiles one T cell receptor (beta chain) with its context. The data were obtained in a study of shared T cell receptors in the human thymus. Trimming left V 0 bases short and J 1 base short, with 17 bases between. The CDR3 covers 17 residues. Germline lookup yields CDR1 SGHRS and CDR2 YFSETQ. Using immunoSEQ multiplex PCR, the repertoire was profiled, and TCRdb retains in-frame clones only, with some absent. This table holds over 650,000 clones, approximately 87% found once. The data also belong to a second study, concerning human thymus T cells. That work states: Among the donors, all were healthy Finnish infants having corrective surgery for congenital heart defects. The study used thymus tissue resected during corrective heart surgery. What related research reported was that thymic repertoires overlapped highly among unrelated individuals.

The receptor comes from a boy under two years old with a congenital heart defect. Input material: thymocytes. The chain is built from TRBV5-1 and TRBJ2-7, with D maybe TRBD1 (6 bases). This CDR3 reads CASSLAGAKLKSYEQYF. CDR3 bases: TGCGCCAGCAGCTTGGCAGGGGCGAAACTGAAATCCTACGAGCAGTACTTC.